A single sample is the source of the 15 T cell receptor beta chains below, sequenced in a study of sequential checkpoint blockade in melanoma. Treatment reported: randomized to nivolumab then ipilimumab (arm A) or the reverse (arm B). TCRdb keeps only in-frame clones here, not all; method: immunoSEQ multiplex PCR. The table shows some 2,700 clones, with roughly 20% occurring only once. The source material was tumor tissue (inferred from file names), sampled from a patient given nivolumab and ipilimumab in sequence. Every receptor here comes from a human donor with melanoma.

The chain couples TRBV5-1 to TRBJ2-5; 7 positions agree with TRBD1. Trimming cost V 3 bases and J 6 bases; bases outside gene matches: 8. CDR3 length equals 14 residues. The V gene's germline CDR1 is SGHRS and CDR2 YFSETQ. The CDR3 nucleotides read TGCGCCAGCAGCTCTGGACAGGCGACCCAGACCCAGTACTTC. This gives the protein CASSSGQATQTQYF.

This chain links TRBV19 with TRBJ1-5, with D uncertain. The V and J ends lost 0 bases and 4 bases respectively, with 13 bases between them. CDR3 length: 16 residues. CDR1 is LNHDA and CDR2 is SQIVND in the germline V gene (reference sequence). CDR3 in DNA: TGTGCCAGTAGTATAGATCTATCAGGTTTTAATCAGCCCCAGCATTTT. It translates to CASSIDLSGFNQPQHF.

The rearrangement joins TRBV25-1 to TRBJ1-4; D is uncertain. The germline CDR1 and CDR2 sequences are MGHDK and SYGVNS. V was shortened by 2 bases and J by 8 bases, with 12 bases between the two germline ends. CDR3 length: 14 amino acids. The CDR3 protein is CASSEGGSGEKLFF. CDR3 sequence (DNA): TGTGCCAGCAGTGAAGGAGGTTCGGGCGAAAAACTGTTTTTT. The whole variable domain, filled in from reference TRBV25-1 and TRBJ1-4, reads EADIYQTPRYLVIGTGKKITLECSQTMGHDKMYWYQQDPGMELHLIHYSYGVNSTEKGDLSSESTVSRIRTEHFPLTLESARPSHTSQYLCASSEGGSGEKLFFGSGTQLSVL.

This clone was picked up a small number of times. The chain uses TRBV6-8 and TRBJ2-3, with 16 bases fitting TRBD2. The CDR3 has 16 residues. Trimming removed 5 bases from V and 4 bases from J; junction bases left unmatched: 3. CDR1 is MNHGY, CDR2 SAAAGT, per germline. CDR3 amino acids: CASSDGTSGGADTQYF. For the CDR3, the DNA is TGTGCCAGCAGTGACGGGACTAGCGGGGGGGCAGATACGCAGTATTTT.

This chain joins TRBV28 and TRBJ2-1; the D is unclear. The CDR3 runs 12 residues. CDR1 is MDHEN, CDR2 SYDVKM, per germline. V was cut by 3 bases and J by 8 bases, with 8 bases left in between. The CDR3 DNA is TGTGCCAGCAGTTTCCCTGGGGATGAGCAGTTCTTC. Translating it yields CASSFPGDEQFF.

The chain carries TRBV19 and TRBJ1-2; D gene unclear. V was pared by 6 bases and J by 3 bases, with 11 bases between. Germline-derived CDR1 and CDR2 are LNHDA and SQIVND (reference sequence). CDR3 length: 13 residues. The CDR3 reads CASRASGDYGYTF. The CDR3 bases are TGTGCCAGTAGAGCCTCCGGGGACTATGGCTACACCTTC.

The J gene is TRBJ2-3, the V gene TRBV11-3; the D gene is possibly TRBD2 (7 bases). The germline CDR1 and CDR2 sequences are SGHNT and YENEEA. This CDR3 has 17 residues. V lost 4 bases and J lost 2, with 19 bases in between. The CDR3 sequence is CASSSRGGAGLTDTQYF. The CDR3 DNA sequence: TGTGCCAGCAGCTCTAGAGGGGGAGCGGGACTCACAGATACGCAGTATTTT.

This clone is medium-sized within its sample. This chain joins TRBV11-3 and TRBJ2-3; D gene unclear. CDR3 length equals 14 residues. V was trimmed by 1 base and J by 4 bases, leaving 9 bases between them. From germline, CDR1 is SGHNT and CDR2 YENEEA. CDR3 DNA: TGTGCCAGCAGCTTAGGGCTAGACGCAGATACGCAGTATTTT. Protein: CASSLGLDADTQYF.

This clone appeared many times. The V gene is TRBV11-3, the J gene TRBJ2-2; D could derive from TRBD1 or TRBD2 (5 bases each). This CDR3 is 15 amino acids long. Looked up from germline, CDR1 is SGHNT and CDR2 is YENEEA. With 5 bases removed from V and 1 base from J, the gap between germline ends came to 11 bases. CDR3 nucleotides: TGTGCCAGCAGCGGGACCAGCGGGAACACCGGGGAGCTGTTTTTT. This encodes CASSGTSGNTGELFF.

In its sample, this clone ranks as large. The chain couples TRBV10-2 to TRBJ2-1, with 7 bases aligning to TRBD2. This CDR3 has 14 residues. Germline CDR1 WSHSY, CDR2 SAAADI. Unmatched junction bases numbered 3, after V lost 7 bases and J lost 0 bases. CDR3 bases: TGCGCCAGCAACCAGCGGGGCTCCTACAATGAGCAGTTCTTC. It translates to CASNQRGSYNEQFF.

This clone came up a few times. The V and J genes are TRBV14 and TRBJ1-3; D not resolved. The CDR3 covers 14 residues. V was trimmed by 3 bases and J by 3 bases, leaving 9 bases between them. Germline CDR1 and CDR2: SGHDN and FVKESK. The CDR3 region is CASSQGGFGNTIYF. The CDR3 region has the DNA TGTGCCAGCAGCCAGGGRGGATTTGGAAACACCATATATTTT.

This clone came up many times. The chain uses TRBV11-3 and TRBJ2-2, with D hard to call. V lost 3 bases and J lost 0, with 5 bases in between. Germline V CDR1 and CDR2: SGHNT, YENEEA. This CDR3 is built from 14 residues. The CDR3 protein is CASSFGSNTGELFF. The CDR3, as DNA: TGTGCCAGCAGCTTCGGGTCGAACACCGGGGAGCTGTTTTTT.

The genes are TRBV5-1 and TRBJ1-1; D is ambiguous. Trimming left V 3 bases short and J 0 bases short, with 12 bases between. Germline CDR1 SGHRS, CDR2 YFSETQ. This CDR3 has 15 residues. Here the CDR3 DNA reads TGCGCCAGCAGCTCAGACCAAACTATGAACACTGAAGCTTTCTTT. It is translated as CASSSDQTMNTEAFF.

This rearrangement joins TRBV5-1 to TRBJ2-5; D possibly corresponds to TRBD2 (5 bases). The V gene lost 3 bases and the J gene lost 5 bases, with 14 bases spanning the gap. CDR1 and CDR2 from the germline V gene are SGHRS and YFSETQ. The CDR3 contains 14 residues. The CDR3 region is CASSSAGGYETQYF. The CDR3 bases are TGCGCCAGCAGCTCCGCAGGAGGTTATGAGACCCAGTACTTC. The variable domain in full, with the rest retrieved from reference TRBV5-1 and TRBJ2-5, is KAGVTQTPRYLIKTRGQQVTLSCSPISGHRSVSWYQQTPGQGLQFLFEYFSETQRNKGNFPGRFSGRQFSNSRSEMNVSTLELGDSALYLCASSSAGGYETQYFGPGTRLLVL.

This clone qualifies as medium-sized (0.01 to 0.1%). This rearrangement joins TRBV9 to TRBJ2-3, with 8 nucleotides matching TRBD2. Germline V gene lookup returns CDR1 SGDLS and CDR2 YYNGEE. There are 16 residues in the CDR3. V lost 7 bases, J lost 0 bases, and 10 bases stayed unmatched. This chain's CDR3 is CASLKLAVSSTDTQYF. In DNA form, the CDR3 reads TGTGCCAGCCTCAAACTAGCGGTTTCTAGCACAGATACGCAGTATTTT.